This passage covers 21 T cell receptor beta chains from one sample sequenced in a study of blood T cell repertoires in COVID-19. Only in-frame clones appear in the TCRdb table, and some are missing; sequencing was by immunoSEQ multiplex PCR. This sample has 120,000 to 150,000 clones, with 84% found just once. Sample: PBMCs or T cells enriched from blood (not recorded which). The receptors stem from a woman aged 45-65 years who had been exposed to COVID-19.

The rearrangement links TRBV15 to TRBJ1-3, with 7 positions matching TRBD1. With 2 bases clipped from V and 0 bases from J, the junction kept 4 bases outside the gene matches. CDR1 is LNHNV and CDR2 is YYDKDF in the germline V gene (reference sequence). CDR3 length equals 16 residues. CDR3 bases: TGTGCCACCAGCAGATTGACAGGGTACTCTGGAAACACCATATATTTT. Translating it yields CATSRLTGYSGNTIYF.

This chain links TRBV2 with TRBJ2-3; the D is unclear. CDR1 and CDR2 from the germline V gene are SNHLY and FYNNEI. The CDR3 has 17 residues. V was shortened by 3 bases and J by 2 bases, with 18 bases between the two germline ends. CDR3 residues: CASSDNRASVATDTQYF. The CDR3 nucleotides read TGTGCCAGCAGTGATAATCGTGCCAGCGTTGCCACAGATACGCAGTATTTT.

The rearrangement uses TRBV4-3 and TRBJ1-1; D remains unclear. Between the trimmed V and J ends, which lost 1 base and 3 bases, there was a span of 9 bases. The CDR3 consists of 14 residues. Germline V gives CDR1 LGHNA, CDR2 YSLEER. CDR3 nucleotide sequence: TGCGCCAGCAGCCAAGCCAGGTATTACACTGAAGCTTTCTTT. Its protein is CASSQARYYTEAFF.

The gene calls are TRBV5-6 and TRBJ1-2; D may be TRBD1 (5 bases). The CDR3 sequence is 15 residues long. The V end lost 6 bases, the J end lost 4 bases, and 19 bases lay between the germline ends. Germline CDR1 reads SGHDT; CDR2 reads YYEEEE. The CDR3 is CASTPPRETGYGYTF. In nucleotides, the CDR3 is TGTGCCAGCACCCCGCCCAGGGAAACTGGCTATGGCTACACCTTC.

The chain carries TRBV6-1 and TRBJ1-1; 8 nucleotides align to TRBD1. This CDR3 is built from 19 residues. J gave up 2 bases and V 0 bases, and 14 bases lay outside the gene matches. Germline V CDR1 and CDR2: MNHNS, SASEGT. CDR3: CASSEANRLPGQENTEAFF. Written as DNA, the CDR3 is TGTGCCAGCAGTGAAGCGAACCGACTACCGGGACAGGAAAACACTGAAGCTTTCTTT.

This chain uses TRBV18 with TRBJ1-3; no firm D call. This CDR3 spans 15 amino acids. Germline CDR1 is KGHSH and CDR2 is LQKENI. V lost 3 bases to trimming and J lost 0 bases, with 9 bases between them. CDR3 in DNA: TGTGCCAGCTCACCTTTAGGAGTCTCTGGAAACACCATATATTTT. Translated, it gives CASSPLGVSGNTIYF. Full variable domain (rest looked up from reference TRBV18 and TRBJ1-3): NAGVMQNPRHLVRRRGQEARLRCSPMKGHSHVYWYRQLPEEGLKFMVYLQKENIIDESGMPKERFSAEFPKEGPSILRIQQVVRGDSAAYFCASSPLGVSGNTIYFGEGSWLTVV.

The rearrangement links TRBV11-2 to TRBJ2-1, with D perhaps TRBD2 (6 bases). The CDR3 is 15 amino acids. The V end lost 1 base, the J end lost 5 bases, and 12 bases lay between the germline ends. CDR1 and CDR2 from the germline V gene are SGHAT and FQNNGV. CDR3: CASSLGASDHNEQFF. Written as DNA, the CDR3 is TGTGCCAGCAGCTTAGGGGCTAGCGACCACAATGAGCAGTTCTTC.

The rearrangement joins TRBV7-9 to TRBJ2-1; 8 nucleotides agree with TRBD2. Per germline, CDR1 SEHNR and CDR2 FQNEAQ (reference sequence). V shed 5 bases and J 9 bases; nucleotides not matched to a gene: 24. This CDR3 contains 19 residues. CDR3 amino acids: CASSPTGLDPGGGKGEQFF. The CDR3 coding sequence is TGTGCCAGCAGCCCGACGGGACTAGATCCGGGTGGGGGCAAAGGTGAGCAGTTCTTC. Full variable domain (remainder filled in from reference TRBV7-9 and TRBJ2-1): DTGVSQNPRHKITKRGQNVTFRCDPISEHNRLYWYRQTLGQGPEFLTYFQNEAQLEKSRLLSDRFSAERPKGSFSTLEIQRTEQGDSAMYLCASSPTGLDPGGGKGEQFFGPGTRLTVL.

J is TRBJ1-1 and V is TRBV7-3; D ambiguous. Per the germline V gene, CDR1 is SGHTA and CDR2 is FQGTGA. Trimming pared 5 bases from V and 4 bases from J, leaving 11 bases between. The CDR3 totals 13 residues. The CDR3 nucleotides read TGTGCCAGCAGCCCTACAGCCAGCACTGAAGCTTTCTTT. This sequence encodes CASSPTASTEAFF.

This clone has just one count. CDR3 residues: CASRAGTSHNSPLHF. CDR3 sequence (DNA): TGTGCCAGCAGGGCCGGGACATCCCATAATTCACCCCTCCACTTT. V usage is TRBV2 and J usage is TRBJ1-6; D perhaps matches TRBD1 (6 bases). Trimming cost V 6 bases and J 5 bases, with 14 bases left between them. This CDR3 has 15 residues. Germline V gene sequence: CDR1 SNHLY, CDR2 FYNNEI.

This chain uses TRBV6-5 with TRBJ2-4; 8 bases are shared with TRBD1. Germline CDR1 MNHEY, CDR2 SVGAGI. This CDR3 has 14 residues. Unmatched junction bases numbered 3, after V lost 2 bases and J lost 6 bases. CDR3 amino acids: CASSYGQGVNIQYF. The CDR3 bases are TGTGCCAGCAGTTACGGACAGGGTGTAAACATTCAGTACTTC.

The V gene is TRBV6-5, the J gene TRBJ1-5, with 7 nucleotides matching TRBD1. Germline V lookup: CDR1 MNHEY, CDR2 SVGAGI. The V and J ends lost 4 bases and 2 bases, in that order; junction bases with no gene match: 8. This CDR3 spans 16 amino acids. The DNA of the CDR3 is TGTGCCAGCAGTTCCCACCGGACAGGCGGCAATCAGCCCCAGCATTTT. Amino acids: CASSSHRTGGNQPQHF.

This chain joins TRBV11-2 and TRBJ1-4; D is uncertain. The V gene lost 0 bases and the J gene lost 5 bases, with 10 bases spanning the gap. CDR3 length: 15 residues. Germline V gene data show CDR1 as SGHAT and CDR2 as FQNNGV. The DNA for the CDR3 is TGTGCCAGCAGCTTAGAACGGACTGTAAATGAAAAACTGTTTTTT. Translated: CASSLERTVNEKLFF.

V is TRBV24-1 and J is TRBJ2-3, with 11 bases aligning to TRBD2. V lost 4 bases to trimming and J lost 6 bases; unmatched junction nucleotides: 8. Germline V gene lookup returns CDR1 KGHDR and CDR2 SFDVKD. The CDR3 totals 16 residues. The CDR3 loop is CATSDSTSGRPDTQYF. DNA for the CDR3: TGTGCCACCAGTGACTCCACTAGCGGGAGACCTGATACGCAGTATTTT.

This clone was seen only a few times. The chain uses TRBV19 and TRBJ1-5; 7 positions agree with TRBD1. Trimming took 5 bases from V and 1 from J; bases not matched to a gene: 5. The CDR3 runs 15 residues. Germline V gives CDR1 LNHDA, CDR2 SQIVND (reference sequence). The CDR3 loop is CASSPPGGSNQPQHF. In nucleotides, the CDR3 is TGTGCCAGTAGTCCCCCAGGGGGGAGCAATCAGCCCCAGCATTTT.

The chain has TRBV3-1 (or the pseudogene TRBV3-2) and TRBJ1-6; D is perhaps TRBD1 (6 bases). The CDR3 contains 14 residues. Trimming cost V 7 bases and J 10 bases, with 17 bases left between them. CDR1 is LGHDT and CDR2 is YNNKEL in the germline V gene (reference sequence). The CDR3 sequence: CASNHGQSLSPLHF. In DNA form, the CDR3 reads TGTGCCAGCAACCACGGACAGTCCCTCTCACCCCTCCACTTT.

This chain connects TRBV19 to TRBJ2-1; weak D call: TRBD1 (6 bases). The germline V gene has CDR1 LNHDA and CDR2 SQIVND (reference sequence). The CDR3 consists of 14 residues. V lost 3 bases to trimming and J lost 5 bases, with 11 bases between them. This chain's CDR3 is CASSMRDTDNEQFF. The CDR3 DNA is TGTGCCAGTAGTATGAGGGACACGGACAATGAGCAGTTCTTC.

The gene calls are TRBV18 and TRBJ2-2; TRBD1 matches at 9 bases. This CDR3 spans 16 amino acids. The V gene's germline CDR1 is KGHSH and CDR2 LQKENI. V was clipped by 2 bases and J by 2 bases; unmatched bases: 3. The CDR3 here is CASSPLGQGNTGELFF. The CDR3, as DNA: TGTGCCAGCTCACCATTGGGACAGGGAAACACCGGGGAGCTGTTTTTT.

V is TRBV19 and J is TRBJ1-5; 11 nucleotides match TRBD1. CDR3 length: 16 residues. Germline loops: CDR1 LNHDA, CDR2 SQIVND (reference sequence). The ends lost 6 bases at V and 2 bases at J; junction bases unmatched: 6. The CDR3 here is CASRGQGGTGNQPQHF. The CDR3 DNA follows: TGTGCCAGTAGGGGACAGGGGGGTACCGGCAATCAGCCCCAGCATTTT. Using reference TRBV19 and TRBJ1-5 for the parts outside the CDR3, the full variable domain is DGGITQSPKYLFRKEGQNVTLSCEQNLNHDAMYWYRQDPGQGLRLIYYSQIVNDFQKGDIAEGYSVSREKKESFPLTVTSAQKNPTAFYLCASRGQGGTGNQPQHFGDGTRLSIL.

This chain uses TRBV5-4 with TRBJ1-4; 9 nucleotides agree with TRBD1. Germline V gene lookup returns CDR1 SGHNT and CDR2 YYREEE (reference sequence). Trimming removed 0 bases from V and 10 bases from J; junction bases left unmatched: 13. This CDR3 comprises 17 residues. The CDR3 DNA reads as TGTGCCAGCAGCTTGGGGAGGACAGGGGCTAAGGATGGAAAACTGTTTTTT. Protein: CASSLGRTGAKDGKLFF.

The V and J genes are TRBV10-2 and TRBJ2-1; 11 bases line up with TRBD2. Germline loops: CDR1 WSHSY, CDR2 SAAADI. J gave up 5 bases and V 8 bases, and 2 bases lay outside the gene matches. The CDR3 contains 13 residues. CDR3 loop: CASRLAGNNEQFF. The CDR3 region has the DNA TGCGCCAGCCGACTAGCGGGAAACAATGAGCAGTTCTTC.